A selection of T cell receptor beta chains follows, all from one sample in a study of post-analysis software for immune sequencing data. TCRdb fed the PCR reads into MiXCR, producing one record per CDR3 protein. The sample carries under 900,000 distinct CDR3 sequences, roughly 58% recorded once. Sequences were obtained from blood. Source of these receptors: a girl between 10 and 17 years old with multiple sclerosis. The CDR3 runs from the conserved cysteine through the conserved F or W. The D gene is left open where the match is weak. Clone size is shown for a subset of rows, as once, few, many or a class of expanded clone.

clone size	V gene	D gene	J gene	CDR3 protein	CDR3 DNA
few	TRBV18	TRBD2	TRBJ2-1	CASSLTSGTGDEQFF	TGTGCCAGCTCGCTCACTAGCGGGACCGGGGATGAGCAGTTCTTC
-	TRBV12-5	-	TRBJ1-1	CASGLGGASEAFF	TGTGCTAGTGGACTGGGGGGGGCCAGTGAAGCTTTCTTT
-	TRBV20-1	-	TRBJ1-6	CSAREGSWSSYNSPLHF	TGCAGTGCACGGGAAGGGTCATGGAGCTCCTATAATTCACCCCTCCACTTT
-	TRBV3-1	-	TRBJ2-1	CASSQDPGGDEQFF	TGTGCCAGCAGCCAAGATCCAGGGGGGGATGAGCAGTTCTTC
-	TRBV28	-	TRBJ2-5	CASSLGTVETQYF	TGTGCCAGCAGTTTAGGGACCGTGGAGACCCAGTACTTC
few	TRBV29-1	-	TRBJ2-7	CSVTLSGFYEQYF	TGCAGCGTTACTTTAAGCGGGTTCTACGAGCAGTACTTC
-	TRBV6-4	-	TRBJ2-5	CASSDETRGGNEQYF	TGTGCCAGCAGTGACGAAACTAGGGGTGGAAATGAGCAGTACTTC
-	TRBV7-2	-	TRBJ2-1	CASSLLLSRSSYNEQFF	TGTGCCAGCAGCTTACTCTTATCAAGGAGCTCCTACAATGAGCAGTTCTTC
-	TRBV7-8	TRBD1	TRBJ1-5	CASSLLWTGAEQPQHF	TGTGCCAGCAGCCTTCTCTGGACAGGGGCCGAACAGCCCCAGCATTTT
few	TRBV4-1	-	TRBJ1-2	CASSQVQRDMWDGYTF	TGCGCCAGCAGCCAGGTACAGAGGGATATGTGGGATGGCTACACCTTC
-	TRBV2	-	TRBJ1-2	CASTVGSSQGYTF	TGTGCCAGCACCGTGGGCAGCTCTCAGGGCTACACCTTC
-	TRBV15	TRBD2	TRBJ2-1	CATSRGGLAGGRVNEQFF	TGTGCCACCAGCAGAGGGGGTCTAGCGGGGGGCCGGGTAAATGAGCAGTTCTTC
-	TRBV20-1	TRBD2	TRBJ2-1	CSAPPTSGGYEQFF	TGCAGTGCTCCTCCGACTAGCGGGGGCTATGAGCAGTTCTTC
-	TRBV29-1	-	TRBJ1-2	CSVEHGAVGGYTF	TGCAGCGTTGAGCATGGGGCGGTCGGCGGCTACACCTTC
-	TRBV29-1	TRBD1	TRBJ2-3	CSVRQGAEDTQYF	TGCAGCGTTAGACAGGGGGCTGAGGATACGCAGTATTTT
few	TRBV5-1	-	TRBJ2-1	CAGSLDSPSYNEQFF	TGCGCCGGCAGCTTGGACTCTCCCTCATACAATGAGCAGTTCTTC
few	TRBV9	-	TRBJ2-7	CASSAFAVGEQYF	TGTGCCAGCAGCGCCTTCGCCGTCGGCGAGCAGTACTTC
-	TRBV29-1	-	TRBJ2-5	CSVEGRRPEGTQYF	TGCAGCGTTGAAGGAAGAAGGCCCGAGGGGACCCAGTACTTC
-	TRBV29-1	TRBD2	TRBJ2-1	CSVEGRLAAFSFF	TGCAGCGTTGAAGGGAGGCTAGCGGCCTTCTCGTTCTTC
-	TRBV5-1	-	TRBJ2-1	CASSLEGTHSYNEQFF	TGCGCCAGCAGCCTGGAGGGGACCCACTCCTACAATGAGCAGTTCTTC
-	TRBV2	TRBD2	TRBJ2-5	CASSEGEGTGRRETQYF	TGTGCCAGCAGTGAAGGCGAGGGAACCGGGAGGCGAGAGACCCAGTACTTC
-	TRBV3-1	TRBD2	TRBJ2-1	CASSQESRGRRTSGKKRQFF	TGTGCCAGCAGCCAAGAGTCCCGGGGTCGTCGGACTAGCGGAAAAAAAAGGCAGTTCTTC
-	TRBV12-5	-	TRBJ2-1	CASSPYRPTDEQFF	TGTGCTAGTTCCCCGTACCGACCCACCGATGAGCAGTTCTTC
-	TRBV5-1	-	TRBJ2-1	CASSPTGPPGNEQFF	TGCGCCAGCAGCCCAACCGGGCCTCCGGGGAATGAGCAGTTCTTC